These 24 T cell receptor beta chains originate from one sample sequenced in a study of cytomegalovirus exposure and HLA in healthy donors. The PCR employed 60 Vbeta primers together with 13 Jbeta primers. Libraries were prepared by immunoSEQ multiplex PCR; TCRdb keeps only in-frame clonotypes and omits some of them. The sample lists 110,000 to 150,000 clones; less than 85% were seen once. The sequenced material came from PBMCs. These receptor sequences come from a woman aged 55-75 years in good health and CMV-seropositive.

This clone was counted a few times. The CDR3 nucleotides read TGTGCCAGCAGGCGGACAGGCAGCACCCTTGAAGCTTTCTTT. Translated: CASRRTGSTLEAFF. The chain uses TRBV28 and TRBJ1-1, with 7 bases fitting TRBD1. V trimming: 6 bases; J trimming: 7 bases; junction bases outside the gene matches: 11. CDR3 size: 14 residues. Per germline, CDR1 MDHEN and CDR2 SYDVKM.

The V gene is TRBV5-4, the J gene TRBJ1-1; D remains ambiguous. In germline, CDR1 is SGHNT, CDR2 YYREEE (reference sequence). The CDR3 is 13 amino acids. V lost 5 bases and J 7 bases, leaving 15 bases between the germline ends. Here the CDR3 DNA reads TGTGCCAGCAGTTCGGGAGCGTGGGATGAAGCTTTCTTT. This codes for CASSSGAWDEAFF.

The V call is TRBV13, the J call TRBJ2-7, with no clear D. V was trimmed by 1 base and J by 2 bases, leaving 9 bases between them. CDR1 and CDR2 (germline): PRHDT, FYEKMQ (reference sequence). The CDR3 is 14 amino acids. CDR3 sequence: CASSLEASTYEQYF. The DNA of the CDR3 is TGTGCCAGCAGCTTAGAAGCGTCCACCTACGAGCAGTACTTC. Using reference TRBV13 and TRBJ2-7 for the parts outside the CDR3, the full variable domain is AAGVIQSPRHLIKEKRETATLKCYPIPRHDTVYWYQQGPGQDPQFLISFYEKMQSDKGSIPDRFSAQQFSDYHSELNMSSLELGDSALYFCASSLEASTYEQYFGPGTRLTVT.

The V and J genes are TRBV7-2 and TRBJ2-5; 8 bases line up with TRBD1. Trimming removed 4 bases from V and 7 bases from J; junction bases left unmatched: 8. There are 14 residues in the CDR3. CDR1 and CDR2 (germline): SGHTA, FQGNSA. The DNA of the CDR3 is TGTGCCAGCAGCTCCGGACAGGGTAGTGGGACCCAGTACTTC. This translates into CASSSGQGSGTQYF. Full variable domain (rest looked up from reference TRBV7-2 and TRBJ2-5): GAGVSQSPSNKVTEKGKDVELRCDPISGHTALYWYRQSLGQGLEFLIYFQGNSAPDKSGLPSDRFSAERTGGSVSTLTIQRTQQEDSAVYLCASSSGQGSGTQYFGPGTRLLVL.

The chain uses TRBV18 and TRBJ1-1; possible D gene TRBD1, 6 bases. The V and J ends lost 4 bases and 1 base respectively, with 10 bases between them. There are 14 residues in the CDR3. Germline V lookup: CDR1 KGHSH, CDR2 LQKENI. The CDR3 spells CASSLGQSNTEAFF. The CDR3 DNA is TGTGCCAGCTCACTTGGACAGTCGAACACTGAAGCTTTCTTT.

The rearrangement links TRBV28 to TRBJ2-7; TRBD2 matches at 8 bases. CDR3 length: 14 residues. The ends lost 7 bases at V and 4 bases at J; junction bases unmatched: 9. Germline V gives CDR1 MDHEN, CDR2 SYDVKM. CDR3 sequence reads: CASILAGGQYEQYF. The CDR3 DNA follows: TGTGCCAGCATCCTAGCGGGCGGCCAGTACGAGCAGTACTTC.

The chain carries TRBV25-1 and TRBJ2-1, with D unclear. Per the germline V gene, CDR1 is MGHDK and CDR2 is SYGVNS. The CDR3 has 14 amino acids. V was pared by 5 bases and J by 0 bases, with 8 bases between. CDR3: CASSMESSYNEQFF. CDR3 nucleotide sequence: TGTGCCAGCAGTATGGAGAGCTCCTACAATGAGCAGTTCTTC.

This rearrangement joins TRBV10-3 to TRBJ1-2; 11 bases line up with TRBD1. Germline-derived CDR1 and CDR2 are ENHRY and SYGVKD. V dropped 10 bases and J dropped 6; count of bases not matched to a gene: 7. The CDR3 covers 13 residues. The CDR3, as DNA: TGTGCCACCAGGACAGGGGGCGCGGATGGCTACACCTTC. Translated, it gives CATRTGGADGYTF.

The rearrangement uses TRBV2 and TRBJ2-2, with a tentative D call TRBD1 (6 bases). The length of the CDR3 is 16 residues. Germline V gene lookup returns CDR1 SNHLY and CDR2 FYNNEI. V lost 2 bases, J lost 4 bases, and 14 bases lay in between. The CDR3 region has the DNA TGTGCCAGCAGTGAAAACAGGGCGTCCATCACCGGGGAGCTGTTTTTT. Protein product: CASSENRASITGELFF.

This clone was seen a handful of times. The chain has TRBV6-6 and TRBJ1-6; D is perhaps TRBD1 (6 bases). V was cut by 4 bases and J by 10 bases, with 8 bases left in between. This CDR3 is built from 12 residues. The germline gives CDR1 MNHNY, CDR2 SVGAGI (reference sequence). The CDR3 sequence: CASSSQGSPLHF. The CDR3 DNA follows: TGTGCCAGCAGTTCTCAGGGGTCACCCCTCCACTTT.

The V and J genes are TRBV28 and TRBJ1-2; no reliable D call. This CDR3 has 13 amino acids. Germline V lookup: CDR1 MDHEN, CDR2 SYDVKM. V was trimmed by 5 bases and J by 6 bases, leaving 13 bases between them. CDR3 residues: CASSRGGKDGYTF. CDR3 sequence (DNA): TGTGCCAGCAGTCGAGGAGGGAAGGATGGCTACACCTTC.

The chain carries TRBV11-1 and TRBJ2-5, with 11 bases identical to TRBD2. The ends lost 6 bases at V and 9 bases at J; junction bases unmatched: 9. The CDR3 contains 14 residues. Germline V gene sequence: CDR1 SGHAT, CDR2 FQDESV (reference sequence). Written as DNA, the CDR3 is TGTGCCAGCAGTCCCGGGACTAGCGGCGGGGCCCAGTACTTC. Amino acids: CASSPGTSGGAQYF.

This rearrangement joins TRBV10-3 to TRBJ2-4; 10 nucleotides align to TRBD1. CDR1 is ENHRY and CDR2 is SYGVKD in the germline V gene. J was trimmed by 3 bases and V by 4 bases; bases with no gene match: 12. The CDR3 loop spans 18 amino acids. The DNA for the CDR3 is TGTGCCATCAGTGCAGACGCGGGACAGGGGAAAGACAAAAACATTCAGTACTTC. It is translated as CAISADAGQGKDKNIQYF.

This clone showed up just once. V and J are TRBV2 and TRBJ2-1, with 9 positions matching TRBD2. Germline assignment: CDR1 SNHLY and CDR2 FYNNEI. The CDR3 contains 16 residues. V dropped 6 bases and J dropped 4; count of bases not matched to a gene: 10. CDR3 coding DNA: TGTGCCAGCAGCGGGACTAGCCGGACTCTTTACAATGAGCAGTTCTTC. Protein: CASSGTSRTLYNEQFF.

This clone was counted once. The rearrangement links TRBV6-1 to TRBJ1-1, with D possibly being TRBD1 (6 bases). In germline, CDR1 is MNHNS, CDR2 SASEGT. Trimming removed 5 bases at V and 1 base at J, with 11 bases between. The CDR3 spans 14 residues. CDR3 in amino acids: CASSLRGPNTEAFF. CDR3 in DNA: TGTGCCAGCAGTCTCAGGGGCCCGAACACTGAAGCTTTCTTT.

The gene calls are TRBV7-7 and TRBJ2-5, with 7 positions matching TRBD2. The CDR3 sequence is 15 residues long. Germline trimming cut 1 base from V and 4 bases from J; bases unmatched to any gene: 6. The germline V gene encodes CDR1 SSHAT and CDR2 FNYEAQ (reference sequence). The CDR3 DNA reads TGTGCCAGCAGCTTAGGGAGCGGGATTGGAGAGACCCAGTACTTC. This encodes CASSLGSGIGETQYF.

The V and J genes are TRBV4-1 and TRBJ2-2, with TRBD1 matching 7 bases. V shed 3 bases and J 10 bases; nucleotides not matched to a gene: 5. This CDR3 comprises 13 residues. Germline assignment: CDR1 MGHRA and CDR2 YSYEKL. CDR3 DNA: TGCGCCAGCAGCCAGCAGGGGGATGAGGAGCTGTTTTTT. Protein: CASSQQGDEELFF.

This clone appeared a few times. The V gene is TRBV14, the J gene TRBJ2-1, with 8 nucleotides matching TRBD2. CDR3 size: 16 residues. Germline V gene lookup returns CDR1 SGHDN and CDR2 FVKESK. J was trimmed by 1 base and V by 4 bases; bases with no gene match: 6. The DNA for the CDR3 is TGTGCCAGCAGCCTCTGGCGGGAGGCTTCCTACAATGAGCAGTTCTTC. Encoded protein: CASSLWREASYNEQFF.

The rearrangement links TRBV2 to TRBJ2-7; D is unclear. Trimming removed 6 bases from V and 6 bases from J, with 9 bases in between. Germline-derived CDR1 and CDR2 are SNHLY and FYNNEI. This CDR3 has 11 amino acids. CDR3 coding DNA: TGTGCCAGCAGGTTATCGGTCGAGCAGTACTTC. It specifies CASRLSVEQYF.

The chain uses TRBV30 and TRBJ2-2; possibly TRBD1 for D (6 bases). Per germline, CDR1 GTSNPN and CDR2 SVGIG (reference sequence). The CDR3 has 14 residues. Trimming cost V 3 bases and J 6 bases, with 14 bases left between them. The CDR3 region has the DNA TGTGCCTGGAGCCAGGTACACAGGGCCGGGGAGCTGTTTTTT. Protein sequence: CAWSQVHRAGELFF.

The CDR3 here is CASSQSGTGGEKLFF. In DNA, the CDR3 is TGCGCCAGCAGCCAGAGCGGGACAGGTGGGGAAAAACTGTTTTTT. This chain links TRBV4-1 with TRBJ1-4, with TRBD1 matching over 8 bases. Germline-derived CDR1 and CDR2 are MGHRA and YSYEKL. J lost 8 bases, V lost 3 bases, and 8 bases had no gene match. CDR3 length equals 15 residues.

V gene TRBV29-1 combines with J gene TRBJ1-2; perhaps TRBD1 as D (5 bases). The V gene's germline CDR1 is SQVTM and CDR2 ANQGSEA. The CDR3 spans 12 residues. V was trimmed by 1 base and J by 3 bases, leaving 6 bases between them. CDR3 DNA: TGCAGCGTTGAAGGGACATACTATGGCTACACCTTC. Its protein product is CSVEGTYYGYTF.

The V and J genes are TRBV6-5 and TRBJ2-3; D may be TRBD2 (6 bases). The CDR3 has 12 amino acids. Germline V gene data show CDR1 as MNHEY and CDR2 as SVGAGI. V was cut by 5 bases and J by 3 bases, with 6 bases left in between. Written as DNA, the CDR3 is TGTGCCAGCAGTGGGACTACAGATACGCAGTATTTT. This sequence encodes CASSGTTDTQYF.

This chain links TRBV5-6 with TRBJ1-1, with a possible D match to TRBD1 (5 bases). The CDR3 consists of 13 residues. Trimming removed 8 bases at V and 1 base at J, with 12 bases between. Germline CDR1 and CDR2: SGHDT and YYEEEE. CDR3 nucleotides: TGTGCCAGTCGGGGGGGACCGAACACTGAAGCTTTCTTT. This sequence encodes CASRGGPNTEAFF.